One sample yielded the 4 T cell receptor beta chains listed below, sequenced in a study of radiotherapy plus CTLA-4 blockade in lung cancer. The data were produced by immunoSEQ multiplex PCR, yet TCRdb's version contains in-frame clones alone and is incomplete. The sample lists tens of thousands of clones, around four fifths occurring once. The input for sequencing was peripheral blood, taken from a patient treated with radiotherapy plus ipilimumab. Receptors were obtained from a human donor with non-small cell lung cancer that progressed on radiotherapy plus ipilimumab.

This chain connects TRBV6-1 to TRBJ1-5, with 7 positions matching TRBD1. Per the germline V gene, CDR1 is MNHNS and CDR2 is SASEGT. V lost 10 bases and J lost 7; bases outside the gene matches: 13. The CDR3 runs 14 residues. CDR3 in DNA: TGTGCCACCCTTCTAGGGGGCGGGGTCCAGCCCCAGCATTTT. It specifies CATLLGGGVQPQHF.

In this sample, this clone turned up a few times. The J gene is TRBJ1-2, the V gene TRBV6-6; possible D gene TRBD1, 5 bases. V lost 5 bases to trimming and J lost 8 bases, with 12 bases between them. Germline CDR1 is MNHNY and CDR2 is SVGAGI (reference sequence). CDR3 length equals 12 residues. CDR3 sequence reads: CASSQGVPGYTF. For the CDR3, the DNA is TGTGCCAGCAGTCAAGGGGTCCCCGGCTACACCTTC.

The genes are TRBV19 and TRBJ1-2; no reliable D call. V was clipped by 2 bases and J by 4 bases, with 11 bases between them. This CDR3 has 14 amino acids. Germline assignment: CDR1 LNHDA and CDR2 SQIVND (reference sequence). The CDR3 loop reads CASSIQAGGYGYTF. The CDR3 coding sequence is TGTGCCAGTAGTATACAAGCGGGAGGCTATGGCTACACCTTC.

The chain carries TRBV19 and TRBJ1-5; maybe TRBD1 (6 bases). Germline loops: CDR1 LNHDA, CDR2 SQIVND (reference sequence). V shed 4 bases and J shed 0 bases, with 13 bases lying between them. This CDR3 is built from 16 residues. The CDR3 sequence is CASSTNDRYSNQPQHF. CDR3 DNA sequence: TGTGCCAGTAGTACCAACGACAGGTATAGCAATCAGCCCCAGCATTTT.